A single sample is the source of the 22 T cell receptor beta chains below, sequenced in a study of cytomegalovirus exposure and HLA in healthy donors. The assay was immunoSEQ multiplex PCR, and TCRdb's table has in-frame clones only and misses some. The sample contains about 64,000 clones, 85% to 95% of which appear only once. The sample taken for sequencing was PBMCs. Receptors were obtained from a woman younger than 30 in good health and CMV-seropositive.

V usage is TRBV28 and J usage is TRBJ2-5; 8 bases agree with TRBD1. Trimming at V came to 6 bases and at J to 9 bases, leaving 12 bases not matched to a gene. The germline gives CDR1 MDHEN, CDR2 SYDVKM. CDR3 length equals 14 residues. The CDR3 loop reads CASSQGQDVGAQYF. The CDR3 DNA reads TGTGCCAGCAGCCAGGGACAGGACGTCGGTGCCCAGTACTTC.

This chain joins TRBV7-8 and TRBJ2-5, with 9 bases that match TRBD1. With V trimmed by 3 bases and J by 5 bases, 13 bases remained unmatched. The CDR3 is 17 residues long. CDR1 is SGHVS and CDR2 is FQNEAQ in the germline V gene. CDR3 DNA sequence: TGTGCCAGCAGCTTCTCCCGTAGGACAGGGGCAGGGGAGACCCAGTACTTC. It codes for CASSFSRRTGAGETQYF.

The chain recombines TRBV4-1 with TRBJ2-7, with 8 positions matching TRBD2. Trimming at V came to 1 base and at J to 0 bases, leaving 5 bases not matched to a gene. CDR1 is MGHRA, CDR2 YSYEKL, per germline. The CDR3 runs to 16 residues. The CDR3 reads CASSQVSSGDSYEQYF. DNA for the CDR3: TGCGCCAGCAGCCAAGTTAGTAGCGGGGACTCCTACGAGCAGTACTTC.

The chain couples TRBV11-2 to TRBJ2-3; TRBD1 aligns across 7 bases. Per germline, CDR1 SGHAT and CDR2 FQNNGV. Trimming at V came to 3 bases and at J to 2 bases, leaving 2 bases not matched to a gene. This CDR3 is 14 amino acids long. Here the CDR3 reads CASSLDRPTDTQYF. In nucleotides, the CDR3 is TGTGCCAGCAGCTTGGACAGGCCCACAGATACGCAGTATTTT.

The chain carries TRBV28 and TRBJ2-7; TRBD1 aligns across 7 bases. The CDR3 contains 14 residues. V trimming: 10 bases; J trimming: 5 bases; junction bases outside the gene matches: 14. CDR1 MDHEN and CDR2 SYDVKM come from the germline V gene. CDR3 amino acids: CATQGGANPHEQYF. CDR3 nucleotide sequence: TGTGCCACTCAAGGGGGCGCAAATCCCCACGAGCAGTACTTC.

The chain has TRBV5-1 and TRBJ2-6, with 7 bases matching TRBD1. Losses at the gene ends were 4 bases for V and 1 base for J; bases not matched to a gene: 8. This CDR3 has 17 amino acids. Germline CDR1 and CDR2: SGHRS and YFSETQ. For the CDR3, the DNA is TGCGCCAGCAGCGGTGGTGCAGGGGGTTCTGGGGCCAACGTCCTGACTTTC. It yields the protein CASSGGAGGSGANVLTF.

V gene TRBV28 combines with J gene TRBJ2-7, with TRBD1 as a possible D gene (5 bases). In germline, CDR1 is MDHEN, CDR2 SYDVKM. The CDR3 is made up of 14 amino acids. Deletions cut 2 bases from V and 4 bases from J, with 12 bases between. The CDR3: CASSLSQGRYEQYF. In DNA, the CDR3 is TGTGCCAGCAGTTTAAGTCAGGGTCGGTACGAGCAGTACTTC.

The chain links TRBV30 to TRBJ2-7, with 7 bases lining up with TRBD2. Germline trimming cut 6 bases from V and 3 bases from J; bases unmatched to any gene: 2. This CDR3 contains 11 residues. Germline V lookup: CDR1 GTSNPN, CDR2 SVGIG (reference sequence). In DNA, the CDR3 is TGTGCCTGCACTAGCGTCTACGAGCAGTACTTC. Translated: CACTSVYEQYF.

The chain uses TRBV7-2 and TRBJ2-5, with no clear D. CDR3 length equals 11 residues. The germline V gene has CDR1 SGHTA and CDR2 FQGNSA. The ends were cut back, 3 bases at V and 5 bases at J, with 4 bases in the middle. Here the CDR3 reads CASSFHETQYF. As DNA, the CDR3 is TGTGCCAGCAGCTTTCATGAGACCCAGTACTTC.

V gene TRBV15 combines with J gene TRBJ2-7, with TRBD1 as a possible D gene (6 bases). The germline V gene has CDR1 LNHNV and CDR2 YYDKDF (reference sequence). The CDR3 length is 13 residues. V lost 4 bases and J 4 bases, leaving 11 bases between the germline ends. CDR3 DNA: TGTGCCACCAGCATCCTAGGGGGATACGAGCAGTACTTC. Translated: CATSILGGYEQYF.

This chain links TRBV19 with TRBJ1-5; weak D call: TRBD1 (5 bases). Between the trimmed V and J ends, which lost 4 bases and 0 bases, there was a span of 10 bases. Germline assignment: CDR1 LNHDA and CDR2 SQIVND (reference sequence). This CDR3 spans 15 amino acids. The CDR3 DNA follows: TGTGCCAGTAGTAGGGGACTCCTTAGCAATCAGCCCCAGCATTTT. Amino acids: CASSRGLLSNQPQHF.

This chain links TRBV28 with TRBJ2-1, with D possibly TRBD1 on 6 matching bases. This CDR3 spans 15 amino acids. From germline, CDR1 is MDHEN and CDR2 SYDVKM. Trimming shortened V by 3 bases and J by 5 bases, and 14 bases separated the two germline ends. The CDR3 sequence: CASSFPGVSDNEQFF. The CDR3 DNA reads TGTGCCAGCAGTTTCCCAGGGGTTTCCGACAATGAGCAGTTCTTC. Full variable domain (missing parts from reference TRBV28 and TRBJ2-1): DVKVTQSSRYLVKRTGEKVFLECVQDMDHENMFWYRQDPGLGLRLIYFSYDVKMKEKGDIPEGYSVSREKKERFSLILESASTNQTSMYLCASSFPGVSDNEQFFGPGTRLTVL.

The chain links TRBV7-9 to TRBJ2-3; 8 nucleotides match TRBD2. The germline gives CDR1 SEHNR, CDR2 FQNEAQ (reference sequence). The CDR3 spans 18 residues. The ends lost 5 bases at V and 2 bases at J; junction bases unmatched: 15. The CDR3 DNA follows: TGTGCCAGCAGCCTCGGTCTGTCCCAGCGGGGGTTCACAGATACGCAGTATTTT. It translates to CASSLGLSQRGFTDTQYF.

CDR3 sequence reads: CASSPAGTGGGTDTQYF. CDR3 nucleotide sequence: TGCGCCAGCAGCCCCGCTGGGACGGGAGGGGGCACAGATACGCAGTATTTT. V gene TRBV4-1 combines with J gene TRBJ2-3, with 8 bases fitting TRBD2. Per germline, CDR1 MGHRA and CDR2 YSYEKL. The CDR3 has 17 residues. The J segment lost 1 base and the V segment lost 4 bases, leaving 10 bases of the junction unmatched.

The DNA for the CDR3 is TGTGCCAGCAGGAGGCAGGAAAAACTGTTTTTT. Translated: CASRRQEKLFF. This rearrangement joins TRBV2 to TRBJ1-4; D ambiguous. There are 11 residues in the CDR3. Trimming pared 6 bases from V and 8 bases from J, leaving 7 bases between. The V gene's germline CDR1 is SNHLY and CDR2 FYNNEI.

J is TRBJ1-2 and V is TRBV6-1; 8 positions match TRBD1. The CDR3 contains 13 residues. V shed 6 bases and J 5 bases; nucleotides not matched to a gene: 5. Germline V lookup: CDR1 MNHNS, CDR2 SASEGT. The CDR3 DNA follows: TGTGCCAGCAGAGAGGGACAGGCATATGGCTACACCTTC. The encoded protein is CASREGQAYGYTF.

This clone appeared a single time. This chain uses TRBV25-1 with TRBJ2-5, with TRBD1 identical over 8 bases. The CDR3 is made up of 15 amino acids. J gave up 4 bases and V 4 bases, and 8 bases lay outside the gene matches. Per germline, CDR1 MGHDK and CDR2 SYGVNS. This CDR3 is CASSGFWTGPETQYF. The DNA of the CDR3 is TGTGCCAGCAGTGGTTTCTGGACAGGGCCAGAGACCCAGTACTTC.

The rearrangement links TRBV5-4 to TRBJ2-2, with D possibly TRBD1 on 6 matching bases. The germline gives CDR1 SGHNT, CDR2 YYREEE (reference sequence). CDR3 size: 15 residues. V lost 4 bases, J lost 4 bases, and 14 bases lay in between. CDR3 sequence: CASSLVPGATGELFF. DNA for the CDR3: TGTGCCAGCAGCCTCGTACCAGGGGCCACCGGGGAGCTGTTTTTT.

V is TRBV4-1 and J is TRBJ1-1; the match to TRBD1 covers 7 bases. Germline V gives CDR1 MGHRA, CDR2 YSYEKL. Germline trimming cut 2 bases from V and 1 base from J; bases unmatched to any gene: 4. The CDR3 contains 15 residues. This CDR3 reads CASSQLQGKNTEAFF. CDR3 DNA: TGCGCCAGCAGCCAACTACAGGGGAAGAACACTGAAGCTTTCTTT.

The rearrangement uses TRBV9 and TRBJ2-3; TRBD2 aligns across 12 bases. The V gene end was trimmed by 4 bases and the J gene end by 0 bases; junction bases not matched to a gene: 15. The CDR3 runs 20 residues. Germline V lookup: CDR1 SGDLS, CDR2 YYNGEE. The CDR3 bases are TGTGCCAGCAGCTCGCGTGGGGGACGGACTAGCGGGATTAGCACAGATACGCAGTATTTT. Amino acid sequence: CASSSRGGRTSGISTDTQYF.

This clone has a single count. The rearrangement links TRBV10-3 to TRBJ1-1, with D possibly being TRBD1 (6 bases). Germline V gene data show CDR1 as ENHRY and CDR2 as SYGVKD. The CDR3 covers 11 residues. Trimming took off 9 bases at V and 11 bases at J, with 16 bases between the two ends. The CDR3 DNA reads TGTGCCATTCGCGTCGGGAGGGGGGCTTTCTTT. It yields the protein CAIRVGRGAFF.

The chain recombines TRBV10-1 with TRBJ2-7; D gene unclear. V was pared by 6 bases and J by 2 bases, with 11 bases between. The CDR3 extends over 13 amino acids. Germline CDR1 is WNHNN and CDR2 is SYGVQD (reference sequence). The CDR3 is CASSSGSTYEQYF. The CDR3 DNA is TGCGCCAGCAGCTCCGGGTCAACCTACGAGCAGTACTTC.